This T cell receptor beta chain was recovered during a study of blood T cell repertoires in COVID-19. The assay was immunoSEQ multiplex PCR, and TCRdb's table has in-frame clones only and misses some. This table holds tens of thousands of clones, approximately 80% found once. The CDR3 spans 17 residues. CDR1 is LNHDA and CDR2 is SQIVND in the germline V gene (reference sequence). The trim removed 5 bases at V and 6 bases at J, leaving 13 bases unmatched. The V gene is TRBV19, the J gene TRBJ2-1; the match to TRBD1 covers 10 bases. Sequencing was performed on peripheral blood. The TCR comes from a woman aged 60-75 years with acute or convalescent COVID-19. CDR3 protein: CASSGRRGTGVGNEQFF. The CDR3 DNA reads as TGTGCCAGTAGTGGGAGGCGGGGGACAGGGGTGGGCAATGAGCAGTTCTTC. The full variable domain, its missing parts supplied by reference TRBV19 and TRBJ2-1, is DGGITQSPKYLFRKEGQNVTLSCEQNLNHDAMYWYRQDPGQGLRLIYYSQIVNDFQKGDIAEGYSVSREKKESFPLTVTSAQKNPTAFYLCASSGRRGTGVGNEQFFGPGTRLTVL.